The present TCR beta chain was sequenced within a study of cytomegalovirus exposure and HLA in healthy donors. The CDR3 is 18 residues long. From germline, CDR1 is SGHRS and CDR2 YFSETQ. J was trimmed by 11 bases and V by 4 bases; bases with no gene match: 21. Study observations and caveats: High specificity and sensitivity for cytomegalovirus status were reported for the classifier. In vitro testing confirmed a few CMV-associated chains as specific for CMV antigens.

Measured with immunoSEQ multiplex PCR; TCRdb has only the in-frame clones, and not every one. The sample lists fewer than 400,000 clones, 80% to 90% occurring once. The table lists this clone with a few counts. The antigen is undetermined. These donors were members of the approximately 110-subject validation cohort, a group separate from the roughly 700-subject first cohort. Sequenced: PBMCs. J is TRBJ2-1 and V is TRBV5-1, with 10 bases that match TRBD1. The TCR originated in a woman aged 18-29 years in good health and CMV-seronegative. The CDR3 bases are TGCGCCAGCAGCCCCCCCCCTGGGACAGGGGTGTTCGGGAGTAAGCAGTTCTTC. It yields the protein CASSPPPGTGVFGSKQFF.